This TCR beta chain appears in the sequencing data of a study of beta chain features in type 1 diabetes. Study summary: Comparable age, gender and cell yields were observed in patients relative to healthy donors. General study points: Across patients, naive, central memory and Treg TCRB repertoires exhibited apparently greater similarity than was observed across healthy donors.

Every participating donor gave one draw, a heparinised blood sample averaging about 100 mL. Expressed TCRB transcripts were sequenced because the isolated RNA had all been reverse transcribed beforehand. Some clones are missing from TCRdb's copy, which holds only in-frame ones; the method was immunoSEQ multiplex PCR. The table shows about 350,000 clones, with 20% occurring only once. Notes on this clone: Its antigen is currently unknown.

The sequencing sample was made of naive CD4+ T cells from blood. The clonotype was recovered from a woman aged 18 to 35 in good health.

CDR3 bases: TGTGCCAGCAGCTTAGCCCCCCCCGGCCGGGATCCTAGCTCCTACGAGCAGTACTTC. It specifies CASSLAPPGRDPSSYEQYF. J is TRBJ2-7 and V is TRBV7-9; D perhaps matches TRBD2 (5 bases). This CDR3 has 19 amino acids. V was pared by 0 bases and J by 0 bases, with 21 bases between. Per the germline V gene, CDR1 is SEHNR and CDR2 is FQNEAQ (reference sequence).